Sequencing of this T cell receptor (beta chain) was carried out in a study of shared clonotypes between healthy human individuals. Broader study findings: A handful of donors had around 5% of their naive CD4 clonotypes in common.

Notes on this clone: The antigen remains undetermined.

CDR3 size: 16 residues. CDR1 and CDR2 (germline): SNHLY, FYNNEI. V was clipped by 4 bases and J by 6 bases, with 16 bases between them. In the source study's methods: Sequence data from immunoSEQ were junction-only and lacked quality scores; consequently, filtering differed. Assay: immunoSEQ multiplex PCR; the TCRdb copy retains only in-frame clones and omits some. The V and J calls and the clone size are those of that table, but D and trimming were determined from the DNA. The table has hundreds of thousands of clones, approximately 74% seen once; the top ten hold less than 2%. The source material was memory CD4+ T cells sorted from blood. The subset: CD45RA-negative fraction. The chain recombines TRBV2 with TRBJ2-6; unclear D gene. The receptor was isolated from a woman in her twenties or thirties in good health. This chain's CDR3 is CASSGFTTLVANVLTF. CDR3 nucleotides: TGTGCCAGCAGTGGGTTCACTACCTTGGTGGCCAACGTCCTGACTTTC.